Below, one TCR beta chain is given with its context. Replicate PCRs from sorted subsets contained around 200 ng DNA, which is some 30,000 T cell genomes. Authors' methods: Junction-only immunoSEQ data arrived without quality scores, meaning filtering differed. Sequencing used immunoSEQ multiplex PCR; TCRdb keeps in-frame clones, though not all of them. V and J calls and clone size follow that table, whereas D and trimming were derived from the DNA. The sample has around 640,000 clones, around 96% seen once; the top ten hold less than 0.13%. Between the trimmed V and J ends, which lost 6 bases and 2 bases, there was a span of 11 bases. The CDR3 runs 14 residues. CDR1 is MDHEN and CDR2 is SYDVKM in the germline V gene. The data are from a study of shared clonotypes between healthy human individuals. Turning to the study itself: The cohort comprised a couple of women and a few men. Their ages spanned 18 to 49 years.

The naive CD8 fraction comprised CD45RO-negative cells positively selected for CCR7 and excluded terminally differentiated effector memory CD45RA+ cells. J is TRBJ1-5 and V is TRBV28, with D possibly matching TRBD1 (6 bases). Material for sequencing was naive CD8+ T cells sorted from blood. The origin of this receptor is a young woman in good health. CDR3 sequence reads: CASSPRGGNQPQHF. The CDR3 bases are TGTGCCAGCAGCCCCAGGGGCGGCAATCAGCCCCAGCATTTT. Using reference TRBV28 and TRBJ1-5 for the parts outside the CDR3, the full variable domain is DVKVTQSSRYLVKRTGEKVFLECVQDMDHENMFWYRQDPGLGLRLIYFSYDVKMKEKGDIPEGYSVSREKKERFSLILESASTNQTSMYLCASSPRGGNQPQHFGDGTRLSIL.